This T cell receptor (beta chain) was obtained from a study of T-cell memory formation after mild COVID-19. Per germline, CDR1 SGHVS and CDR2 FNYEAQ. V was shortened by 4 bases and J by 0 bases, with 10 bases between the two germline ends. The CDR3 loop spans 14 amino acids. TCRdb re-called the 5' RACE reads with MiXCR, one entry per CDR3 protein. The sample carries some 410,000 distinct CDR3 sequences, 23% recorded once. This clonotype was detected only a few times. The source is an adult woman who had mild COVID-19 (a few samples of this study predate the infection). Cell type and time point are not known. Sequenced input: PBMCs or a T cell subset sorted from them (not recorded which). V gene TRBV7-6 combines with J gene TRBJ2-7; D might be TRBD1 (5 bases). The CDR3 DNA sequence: TGTGCCAGCAGCTCAAGGGGCGGCTCCTACGAGCAGTACTTC. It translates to CASSSRGGSYEQYF.